These 27 T cell receptor beta chains were all obtained from the same sample, sequenced in a study of T-cell memory formation after mild COVID-19. From the 5' RACE reads, TCRdb called clonotypes with MiXCR, one entry per CDR3 protein. The data contain hundreds of thousands of distinct CDR3 sequences, less than 25% of them seen just once; the ten biggest clones take up 7.5% to 9.5%. What was sequenced was PBMCs or a T cell subset sorted from them (not recorded which). These receptors came from an adult woman who had mild COVID-19 (a few samples of this study predate the infection). Cell type and time point are not known.

The chain has TRBV6-4 and TRBJ2-1; TRBD1 matches at 8 bases. Germline CDR1 MRHNA, CDR2 SNTAGT. V lost 0 bases, J lost 2 bases, and 0 bases stayed unmatched. The length of the CDR3 is 15 residues. The CDR3 DNA is TGTGCCAGCAGTGACTCGGGACAGGCCTACAATGAGCAGTTCTTC. Translation gives CASSDSGQAYNEQFF.

V usage is TRBV12-3 or TRBV12-4 and J usage is TRBJ2-2; TRBD2 agrees at 8 bases. The CDR3 has 11 residues. Unmatched junction bases numbered 9, after V lost 8 bases and J lost 16 bases. The CDR3 DNA is TGTGCCAGCGGGTCGGGGGGGGACCCGTTTTTT. Translation: CASGSGGDPFF.

This clonotype appeared a few times. This chain links TRBV10-3 with TRBJ2-1; TRBD1 matches at 9 bases. The V gene's germline CDR1 is ENHRY and CDR2 SYGVKD. The CDR3 has 12 amino acids. The junction had 4 bases not matched to a gene; V was cut back by 6 bases and J by 10 bases. The DNA for the CDR3 is TGTGCCATCAGCCGGGACAGGGTGGAGCAGTTCTTC. This gives the protein CAISRDRVEQFF.

The chain uses TRBV20-1 and TRBJ2-3; 9 bases line up with TRBD1. The CDR3 totals 16 residues. V trimming: 3 bases; J trimming: 4 bases; junction bases outside the gene matches: 11. Germline V gives CDR1 DFQATT, CDR2 SNEGSKA (reference sequence). CDR3: CSARLAGDREADTQYF. CDR3 coding DNA: TGCAGTGCTAGGTTAGCCGGGGACAGGGAGGCAGATACGCAGTATTTT.

This clonotype occurred a few times. The chain recombines TRBV12-3 or TRBV12-4 with TRBJ2-7; D may be TRBD1 (6 bases). Trimming took off 1 base at V and 3 bases at J, with 16 bases between the two ends. The CDR3 has 16 amino acids. The CDR3 loop reads CASSLDFRQGYYEQYF. CDR3 bases: TGTGCCAGCAGTTTAGATTTCCGGCAGGGGTACTACGAGCAGTACTTC.

This clonotype appeared once. The chain is built from TRBV5-1 and TRBJ2-7; weak D call: TRBD1 (6 bases). V lost 4 bases to trimming and J lost 4 bases, with 21 bases between them. This CDR3 has 16 amino acids. CDR1 SGHRS and CDR2 YFSETQ come from the germline V gene. As DNA, the CDR3 is TGCGCCAGCAGCCCCACAGGGTCCCCGTCGGATTACGAGCAGTACTTC. Its protein is CASSPTGSPSDYEQYF. Filled out from reference TRBV5-1 and TRBJ2-7, the complete variable domain reads KAGVTQTPRYLIKTRGQQVTLSCSPISGHRSVSWYQQTPGQGLQFLFEYFSETQRNKGNFPGRFSGRQFSNSRSEMNVSTLELGDSALYLCASSPTGSPSDYEQYFGPGTRLTVT.

This clonotype has at least ten counts. The chain links TRBV5-6 to TRBJ2-7, with unresolved D. Per the germline V gene, CDR1 is SGHDT and CDR2 is YYEEEE. The V end lost 2 bases, the J end lost 5 bases, and 5 bases lay between the germline ends. The CDR3 is 11 amino acids. CDR3 amino acids: CASSLTDEQYF. As DNA, the CDR3 is TGTGCCAGCAGCTTAACGGACGAGCAGTACTTC.

The V and J genes are TRBV7-7 and TRBJ2-1, with 11 bases aligning to TRBD1. With 0 bases clipped from V and 8 bases from J, the junction kept 6 bases outside the gene matches. The germline CDR1 and CDR2 sequences are SSHAT and FNYEAQ (reference sequence). The CDR3 consists of 16 residues. The CDR3 DNA sequence: TGTGCCAGCAGCTTAGCTCCCGGGACAGGGGGTCATGAGCAGTTCTTC. Its protein product is CASSLAPGTGGHEQFF.

The chain carries TRBV5-1 and TRBJ1-1; a possible D gene is TRBD1 (6 bases). There are 12 residues in the CDR3. Germline values: CDR1 SGHRS, CDR2 YFSETQ. V dropped 5 bases and J dropped 5 bases, with 10 bases sitting between them. The CDR3 region has the DNA TGCGCCAGCAGATCACAGGGTACTGAAGCTTTCTTT. This translates into CASRSQGTEAFF.

Worth noting for this clonotype: Compared with germline, one end of the junction differs, possibly owing to a read error. The chain recombines TRBV29-1 with TRBJ2-7, with TRBD1 identical over 7 bases. The CDR3 runs to 12 residues. The germline V gene has CDR1 SQVTM and CDR2 ANQGSEA. The CDR3 DNA sequence: TGCAGCGTCGAAGGGGACAGTTACGAGCAGTACTTC. Its protein product is CSVEGDSYEQYF.

This clonotype came up a few times. The V call is TRBV7-3, the J call TRBJ2-1; no reliable D call. Germline V gives CDR1 SGHTA, CDR2 FQGTGA. This CDR3 has 15 amino acids. Deletions cut 1 base from V and 5 bases from J, with 12 bases between. The CDR3 loop is CASSLSGMPNNEQFF. CDR3 sequence (DNA): TGTGCCAGCAGCTTAAGTGGCATGCCTAACAATGAGCAGTTCTTC.

The chain has TRBV4-1 and TRBJ2-1, with 10 positions matching TRBD2. Germline CDR1 reads MGHRA; CDR2 reads YSYEKL. The CDR3 runs 17 residues. V shed 3 bases, J shed 7 bases, and the junction held 12 bases outside the gene matches. In DNA, the CDR3 is TGCGCCAGCAGCCAGTACTCAGCGGGAGGGCCGAGGAATGAGCAGTTCTTC. It specifies CASSQYSAGGPRNEQFF.

This clonotype has a count of ten or more. The V gene is TRBV24-1, the J gene TRBJ1-2; D is undetermined. The CDR3 totals 14 residues. V lost 3 bases and J lost 4, with 11 bases in between. CDR1 and CDR2 from the germline V gene are KGHDR and SFDVKD. CDR3 coding DNA: TGTGCCACCAGTGATCCCAGGACGACCTATGGCTACACCTTC. It translates to CATSDPRTTYGYTF.

This clonotype has just one count. The chain links TRBV19 to TRBJ1-2; no firm D call. The CDR3 is made up of 18 amino acids. V lost 4 bases to trimming and J lost 2 bases, with 23 bases between them. Germline V gene sequence: CDR1 LNHDA, CDR2 SQIVND (reference sequence). The CDR3 reads CASSTTRTSPVSNYGYTF. The CDR3 DNA follows: TGTGCCAGTAGTACTACTCGGACCAGCCCTGTCTCCAACTATGGCTACACCTTC.

This clonotype was seen more than once but under ten times. The rearrangement links TRBV7-9 to TRBJ1-5, with TRBD1 as a possible D gene (6 bases). Looked up from germline, CDR1 is SEHNR and CDR2 is FQNEAQ (reference sequence). Trimming shortened V by 5 bases and J by 7 bases, and 12 bases separated the two germline ends. This CDR3 spans 13 amino acids. The CDR3 region has the DNA TGTGCCAGCAGCATTACAGGGTCCCAGCCCCAGCATTTT. This codes for CASSITGSQPQHF.

The chain uses TRBV9 and TRBJ2-3; TRBD2 matches at 8 bases. The V and J ends lost 3 bases and 4 bases, in that order; junction bases with no gene match: 7. Germline CDR1 SGDLS, CDR2 YYNGEE. The CDR3 is made up of 15 amino acids. In DNA form, the CDR3 reads TGTGCCAGCAGCGAGGGACTAGTTCACGCAGATACGCAGTATTTT. This sequence encodes CASSEGLVHADTQYF.

This clonotype appeared once. The chain couples TRBV7-9 to TRBJ1-5; 7 nucleotides line up with TRBD1. Germline trimming cut 5 bases from V and 1 base from J; bases unmatched to any gene: 5. Germline loops: CDR1 SEHNR, CDR2 FQNEAQ (reference sequence). The CDR3 runs to 15 residues. CDR3 in amino acids: CASSPQGGSNQPQHF. The CDR3 DNA reads TGTGCCAGCAGCCCTCAGGGGGGAAGCAATCAGCCCCAGCATTTT.

In its sample, this clonotype was seen a few times. This rearrangement joins TRBV29-1 to TRBJ1-2, with 8 bases fitting TRBD1. Germline loops: CDR1 SQVTM, CDR2 ANQGSEA. The CDR3 runs to 12 residues. V trimming: 4 bases; J trimming: 8 bases; junction bases outside the gene matches: 6. The CDR3 loop is CSVGGQGRGYTF. CDR3 nucleotide sequence: TGCAGCGTTGGAGGACAGGGTCGAGGCTACACCTTC.

The V and J genes are TRBV25-1 and TRBJ2-2; maybe TRBD1 (5 bases). The CDR3 sequence is 15 residues long. From germline, CDR1 is MGHDK and CDR2 SYGVNS. V was shortened by 0 bases and J by 6 bases, with 11 bases between the two germline ends. CDR3: CASSEYGPRAGELFF. The CDR3 DNA follows: TGTGCCAGCAGTGAATATGGTCCCAGGGCCGGGGAGCTGTTTTTT.

There are many counts of this clonotype. The chain is built from TRBV12-3 or TRBV12-4 and TRBJ2-5; D not resolved. Trimming removed 4 bases from V and 5 bases from J, with 8 bases in between. This CDR3 is built from 12 residues. The CDR3 loop reads CASSWNGETQYF. In nucleotides, the CDR3 is TGTGCCAGCAGTTGGAACGGTGAGACCCAGTACTTC.

This clonotype was seen more than once but under ten times. This chain joins TRBV10-3 and TRBJ2-3; perhaps TRBD2 as D (6 bases). There are 15 residues in the CDR3. Germline V CDR1 and CDR2: ENHRY, SYGVKD. V was cut by 3 bases and J by 6 bases, with 16 bases left in between. Here the CDR3 reads CAISDGSRSSDTQYF. In DNA, the CDR3 is TGTGCCATCAGTGACGGGAGTCGGTCTTCCGATACGCAGTATTTT.

A few counts support this clonotype. This chain uses TRBV11-3 with TRBJ2-6, with a tentative D call TRBD1 (6 bases). Trimming took 3 bases from V and 2 from J, leaving 11 bases between them. Germline CDR1 is SGHNT and CDR2 is YENEEA. This CDR3 is 16 amino acids long. The DNA for the CDR3 is TGTGCCAGCAGCTTCACAGGGAGCGCTGGGGCCAACGTCCTGACTTTC. It specifies CASSFTGSAGANVLTF.

The rearrangement uses TRBV7-2 and TRBJ2-3; D remains ambiguous. The V and J ends lost 4 bases and 1 base respectively, with 12 bases between them. The CDR3 has 15 residues. The germline CDR1 and CDR2 sequences are SGHTA and FQGNSA. Here the CDR3 reads CASSSPTLRTDTQYF. In DNA form, the CDR3 reads TGTGCCAGCAGCTCCCCAACTCTTCGCACAGATACGCAGTATTTT. Full variable domain (outside the CDR3, taken from reference TRBV7-2 and TRBJ2-3): GAGVSQSPSNKVTEKGKDVELRCDPISGHTALYWYRQSLGQGLEFLIYFQGNSAPDKSGLPSDRFSAERTGGSVSTLTIQRTQQEDSAVYLCASSSPTLRTDTQYFGPGTRLTVL.

Only a few counts were recorded for this clonotype. This chain joins TRBV12-3 or TRBV12-4 and TRBJ1-5; weak D call: TRBD1 (6 bases). This CDR3 has 16 amino acids. V gave up 4 bases and J gave up 2 bases, with 15 bases separating them. This chain's CDR3 is CASSSYRAEGNQPQHF. In DNA, the CDR3 is TGTGCCAGCAGTTCCTACAGGGCGGAAGGCAATCAGCCCCAGCATTTT.

V is TRBV6-5 and J is TRBJ2-3; D tentatively fits TRBD1 or TRBD2 (6 bases each). Germline loops: CDR1 MNHEY, CDR2 SVGAGI. V lost 6 bases and J lost 8, with 15 bases in between. The CDR3 loop spans 13 amino acids. The DNA for the CDR3 is TGTGCCAGCAGCCGGGGGCAGTGGGGTACGCAGTATTTT. Translated: CASSRGQWGTQYF.

This chain joins TRBV28 and TRBJ2-1; no clear D. CDR1 is MDHEN and CDR2 is SYDVKM in the germline V gene. Trimming took 6 bases from V and 8 from J, leaving 11 bases between them. The length of the CDR3 is 12 residues. CDR3 sequence: CASSRPRDEQFF. The CDR3 coding sequence is TGTGCCAGCAGCCGACCTCGCGATGAGCAGTTCTTC.

Points on this clonotype: Sequence at one end of the junction differs from germline and may be a read error. The chain joins TRBV7-7 to TRBJ2-1, with 11 bases lining up with TRBD2. Germline V lookup: CDR1 SSHAT, CDR2 FNYEAQ (reference sequence). The CDR3 consists of 16 residues. The CDR3 DNA sequence: TGTGCTAGCAGCGACGCCGGGACTAGCGGCAGCAATGAGCAGTTCTTC. It encodes CASSDAGTSGSNEQFF.